The 9 T cell receptor beta chains presented below share a single source sample, sequenced in a study of blood T cell repertoires in COVID-19. Data came from immunoSEQ multiplex PCR; TCRdb stores just in-frame clones and leaves some out. The sample has about 330,000 clones; roughly 90% are singletons. Material: peripheral blood. These receptor sequences come from a woman in her forties or fifties with active or convalescent COVID-19.

The chain has TRBV5-8 and TRBJ1-5, with TRBD1 matching over 9 bases. From germline, CDR1 is SGHTS and CDR2 YDEGEE. The CDR3 consists of 16 residues. The trim removed 5 bases at V and 7 bases at J, leaving 13 bases unmatched. CDR3 in amino acids: CASRVLDRGGGQPQHF. CDR3 nucleotides: TGTGCCAGCAGAGTACTGGACAGGGGAGGGGGACAGCCCCAGCATTTT. Supplemented by reference TRBV5-8 and TRBJ1-5, the full variable domain reads EAGVTQSPTHLIKTRGQQATLRCSPISGHTSVYWYQQALGLGLQFLLWYDEGEERNRGNFPPRFSGRQFPNYSSELNVNALELEDSALYLCASRVLDRGGGQPQHFGDGTRLSIL.

The chain uses TRBV27 and TRBJ1-2; maybe TRBD1 (5 bases). V lost 4 bases and J 1 base, leaving 13 bases between the germline ends. Germline loops: CDR1 MNHEY, CDR2 SMNVEV (reference sequence). The CDR3 length is 15 residues. The DNA of the CDR3 is TGTGCCAGCAGTTACCGACAGTCCCTTAACTATGGCTACACCTTC. Its translation: CASSYRQSLNYGYTF.

This chain connects TRBV6-1 to TRBJ1-2, with D possibly being TRBD1 (5 bases). Deletions cut 2 bases from V and 2 bases from J, with 9 bases between. CDR1 and CDR2 from the germline V gene are MNHNS and SASEGT. The CDR3 has 14 residues. CDR3 nucleotides: TGTGCCAGCAGTGAAACCCGGGGGAACTATGGCTACACCTTC. This translates into CASSETRGNYGYTF.

The chain employs TRBV9 and TRBJ1-4; D gene uncertain. CDR3 length: 16 amino acids. Deletions cut 3 bases from V and 6 bases from J, with 18 bases between. CDR1 and CDR2 from the germline V gene are SGDLS and YYNGEE. The CDR3 coding sequence is TGTGCCAGCAGCGGAGGACTACGGACCCAGGATGAAAAACTGTTTTTT. Protein sequence: CASSGGLRTQDEKLFF.

This CDR3 reads CASSSTGYHNSPLHF. The CDR3 DNA reads TGTGCCAGCAGTTCCACAGGCTACCATAATTCACCCCTCCACTTT. The chain uses TRBV6-5 and TRBJ1-6; possibly TRBD1 for D (5 bases). The length of the CDR3 is 15 residues. The germline V gene encodes CDR1 MNHEY and CDR2 SVGAGI. Trimming cost V 4 bases and J 5 bases, with 12 bases left between them.

The chain is built from TRBV3-1 (or the pseudogene TRBV3-2) and TRBJ2-7; unclear D gene. Trimming cost V 8 bases and J 6 bases, with 14 bases left between them. Germline V gene lookup returns CDR1 LGHDT and CDR2 YNNKEL (reference sequence). The CDR3 loop spans 12 amino acids. The chain's CDR3 is CASPCAGPEQYF. The CDR3 DNA reads TGTGCCAGCCCCTGCGCAGGTCCCGAGCAGTACTTC.

This clone was seen a single time. The rearrangement joins TRBV21-1 to TRBJ1-6. TRBV21-1 is given as a pseudogene. The CDR3 runs 14 residues. CDR3 nucleotide sequence: TGTGCCAGCAGCAAATTTCGCGGGGATTCACCCCTCCACTTT. This sequence encodes CASSKFRGDSPLHF.

This rearrangement joins TRBV9 to TRBJ1-2; TRBD1 matches at 11 bases. The V and J ends lost 0 bases and 8 bases, in that order; junction bases with no gene match: 3. The CDR3 totals 14 residues. Germline CDR1 SGDLS, CDR2 YYNGEE. CDR3 loop: CASSVGDRGAGYTF. DNA for the CDR3: TGTGCCAGCAGCGTAGGGGACAGGGGGGCCGGCTACACCTTC.

CDR3 bases: TGCAGCGTTGGGGCGACAGGGGGTGTAGATACGCAGTATTTT. Its protein product is CSVGATGGVDTQYF. This chain links TRBV29-1 with TRBJ2-3; the match to TRBD1 covers 9 bases. The germline CDR1 and CDR2 sequences are SQVTM and ANQGSEA. The CDR3 contains 14 residues. The junction had 7 bases not matched to a gene; V was cut back by 4 bases and J by 5 bases.